The source of this T cell receptor beta chain is a study of cytomegalovirus exposure and HLA in healthy donors. As for the study in general: From 150 million to 200 million T cells, an earlier analysis saw 100 million to 140 million unique TCR beta sequences. Study-wide points: Most TCR sequences were seen very rarely across donors, but some public TCRs occurred in many. Immune exposure data for these donors was limited to CMV serostatus. In a later analysis, V- and J-gene trimming of beta chains associated with a DCLRE1C missense variant, replicated independently.

On this clone: The antigen is undetermined.

From germline, CDR1 is LNHDA and CDR2 SQIVND (reference sequence). The junction had 6 bases not matched to a gene; V was cut back by 5 bases and J by 6 bases. The CDR3 has 14 amino acids. The PCR used 60 Vbeta and 13 Jbeta primers. The repertoire was sequenced with immunoSEQ multiplex PCR; TCRdb's copy has only in-frame clones and lacks some. The table lists about 120,000 clones, about 70% of them singletons. This rearrangement joins TRBV19 to TRBJ1-5, with 8 bases fitting TRBD1. Sequenced material: PBMCs. The TCR was taken from a human donor in good health. This CDR3 reads CASSLGQAAQPQHF. The CDR3 region has the DNA TGTGCCAGTAGTTTGGGACAGGCGGCTCAGCCCCAGCATTTT.